The following is a T cell receptor (beta chain) sequence with its context. CDR1 is MGHDK and CDR2 is SYGVNS in the germline V gene. This CDR3 region has 11 residues. Trimming removed 5 bases from V and 3 bases from J, with 5 bases in between. This record comes from a study of control samples from healthy donors and cancer patients. Data came from immunoSEQ multiplex PCR; TCRdb stores just in-frame clones and leaves some out. The data contain roughly 130,000 clones, roughly 90% of them seen just once; the ten biggest clones take up almost 2.5%. This chain uses TRBV25-1 with TRBJ2-7; D unclear. Specimen: blood. The clonotype originates from a man between 18 and 35 years old in good health. The chain's CDR3 is CASSLGYEQYF. The CDR3 DNA reads TGTGCCAGCAGTTTGGGCTACGAGCAGTACTTC.